One and the same sample provided the 18 T cell receptor beta chains below, sequenced in a study of T-cell memory formation after mild COVID-19. TCRdb used MiXCR to reprocess the 5' RACE reads, holding one entry per CDR3 protein. The table lists 360,000 or so distinct CDR3 sequences, 25% to 30% of them singletons, with roughly 13% in the top ten. Sequencing was performed on PBMCs or a T cell subset sorted from them (not recorded which). The receptors were sampled from an adult woman who had mild COVID-19 (a few samples of this study predate the infection). Cell type and time point are not known.

CDR3 region: CASSEVIAGLYEQYF. Written as DNA, the CDR3 is TGTGCCAGCAGTGAAGTTATAGCGGGGCTCTACGAGCAGTACTTC. The chain has TRBV25-1 and TRBJ2-7; 8 bases agree with TRBD2. The CDR3 is 15 amino acids. Germline lookup yields CDR1 MGHDK and CDR2 SYGVNS. Trimming at V came to 2 bases and at J to 3 bases, leaving 6 bases not matched to a gene.

The chain combines TRBV15 with TRBJ2-5; D is uncertain. The germline V gene encodes CDR1 LNHNV and CDR2 YYDKDF (reference sequence). V lost 0 bases to trimming and J lost 3 bases, with 8 bases between them. The CDR3 contains 14 residues. In DNA form, the CDR3 reads TGTGCCACCAGCAGAGATCACGGTGAAGAGACCCAGTACTTC. Its translation is CATSRDHGEETQYF.

There are a few counts of this clonotype. The chain carries TRBV12-3 or TRBV12-4 and TRBJ2-7, with TRBD2 identical over 10 bases. This CDR3 comprises 13 residues. The V segment lost 6 bases and the J segment 7 bases; nucleotides outside the gene matches: 6. CDR3 bases: TGTGCCAGCAGATCAGCGGGAGGGCGGGAGCAGTACTTC. Its protein product is CASRSAGGREQYF.

This clonotype was detected a few times. The V call is TRBV25-1, the J call TRBJ2-5, with 12 positions matching TRBD2. CDR1 and CDR2 (germline): MGHDK, SYGVNS. After removal of 0 bases from V and 4 bases from J, the junction contained 6 bases not matched to a gene. The CDR3 has 17 amino acids. The CDR3 DNA follows: TGTGCCAGCAGTGAATATAGGACTAGCGGGATGGTAGAGACCCAGTACTTC. Translated, it gives CASSEYRTSGMVETQYF.

This clonotype was found a few times. The rearrangement joins TRBV21-1 to TRBJ2-1; the tabulated D call, TRBD2, remains unverified against the DNA. TRBV21-1 is a pseudogene. The CDR3 has 16 residues. In DNA, the CDR3 is TGTGCCAGCAGCAAAGCCCGACTAGCTTCACACCGTGAGCAGTTCTTC. It specifies CASSKARLASHREQFF.

This clonotype was detected only a few times. This chain joins TRBV18 and TRBJ2-5; a possible D gene is TRBD1 (5 bases). Trimming stripped 0 bases from V and 2 bases from J, with 10 bases between. CDR1 is KGHSH and CDR2 is LQKENI in the germline V gene. The CDR3 extends over 15 amino acids. Here the CDR3 DNA reads TGTGCCAGCTCACCACCCAGCAGGGCTCAAGAGACCCAGTACTTC. It translates to CASSPPSRAQETQYF. Looking up the rest from reference TRBV18 and TRBJ2-5 gives the full variable domain: NAGVMQNPRHLVRRRGQEARLRCSPMKGHSHVYWYRQLPEEGLKFMVYLQKENIIDESGMPKERFSAEFPKEGPSILRIQQVVRGDSAAYFCASSPPSRAQETQYFGPGTRLLVL.

This clonotype was detected many times. This rearrangement joins TRBV18 to TRBJ2-7; 11 nucleotides line up with TRBD2. This CDR3 spans 16 amino acids. Germline lookup yields CDR1 KGHSH and CDR2 LQKENI. V shed 2 bases, J shed 4 bases, and the junction held 7 bases outside the gene matches. Here the CDR3 reads CASSPRISGRVYEQYF. The CDR3 DNA reads as TGTGCCAGCTCACCAAGGATTAGCGGGAGGGTATACGAGCAGTACTTC.

This rearrangement joins TRBV7-9 to TRBJ2-7; tentative D call: TRBD1 (6 bases). V was clipped by 5 bases and J by 2 bases, with 13 bases between them. The CDR3 has 14 residues. CDR1 is SEHNR and CDR2 is FQNEAQ in the germline V gene (reference sequence). In DNA, the CDR3 is TGTGCCAGCAGCAACCGGGACACGGCCTACGAGCAGTACTTC. Translating gives CASSNRDTAYEQYF.

This clonotype was observed a handful of times. The rearrangement links TRBV7-8 to TRBJ2-5; 13 nucleotides agree with TRBD2. Germline values: CDR1 SGHVS, CDR2 FQNEAQ. The CDR3 spans 16 residues. Germline trimming cut 5 bases from V and 5 bases from J; bases unmatched to any gene: 8. CDR3 region: CASSPTSGGVRETQYF. The CDR3 bases are TGTGCCAGCAGCCCTACTAGCGGGGGGGTCCGGGAGACCCAGTACTTC. Supplemented by reference TRBV7-8 and TRBJ2-5, the full variable domain reads GAGVSQSPRYKVAKRGQDVALRCDPISGHVSLFWYQQALGQGPEFLTYFQNEAQLDKSGLPSDRFFAERPEGSVSTLKIQRTQQEDSAVYLCASSPTSGGVRETQYFGPGTRLLVL.

This clonotype was detected a few times. This chain joins TRBV4-2 and TRBJ2-1; 12 nucleotides match TRBD2. Germline V CDR1 and CDR2: LGHNA, YNFKEQ. CDR3 length equals 19 residues. V shed 0 bases and J 2 bases; nucleotides not matched to a gene: 8. In DNA, the CDR3 is TGTGCCAGCAGCCAAGAGCACCAGCTAGCGGGGGGGGCCTACAATGAGCAGTTCTTC. Translated, it gives CASSQEHQLAGGAYNEQFF.

This rearrangement joins TRBV7-8 to TRBJ2-7; 8 positions match TRBD1. The V and J ends lost 5 bases and 5 bases, in that order; junction bases with no gene match: 8. CDR3 size: 14 residues. The germline V gene encodes CDR1 SGHVS and CDR2 FQNEAQ. CDR3 sequence reads: CASSKDRVGHEQYF. CDR3 DNA sequence: TGTGCCAGCAGCAAGGACAGGGTGGGACACGAGCAGTACTTC.

This clonotype was counted between two and nine times. V and J are TRBV20-1 and TRBJ2-5, with 9 bases that match TRBD2. After removal of 6 bases from V and 5 bases from J, the junction contained 4 bases not matched to a gene. From germline, CDR1 is DFQATT and CDR2 SNEGSKA (reference sequence). The length of the CDR3 is 12 residues. The CDR3 region is CSAGTSPETQYF. In DNA, the CDR3 is TGCAGTGCCGGGACTAGCCCGGAGACCCAGTACTTC.

J is TRBJ2-1 and V is TRBV3-1; D possibly corresponds to TRBD1 (6 bases). Trimming stripped 0 bases from V and 0 bases from J, with 15 bases between. This CDR3 contains 18 residues. Germline V gene lookup returns CDR1 LGHDT and CDR2 YNNKEL (reference sequence). The CDR3 spells CASSQDWGTGSSYNEQFF. The CDR3 DNA reads as TGTGCCAGCAGCCAAGATTGGGGCACAGGGAGCTCCTACAATGAGCAGTTCTTC.

Only a few counts were recorded for this clonotype. The V gene is TRBV3-1, the J gene TRBJ2-1, with 11 bases that match TRBD1. The CDR3 has 17 amino acids. The junction had 11 bases not matched to a gene; V was cut back by 5 bases and J by 5 bases. CDR1 LGHDT and CDR2 YNNKEL come from the germline V gene (reference sequence). CDR3 residues: CASSSGDRGYRDNEQFF. The CDR3 region has the DNA TGTGCCAGCAGCTCCGGGGACAGGGGGTATCGAGACAATGAGCAGTTCTTC.

This clonotype has more than one count but fewer than ten. The chain has TRBV24-1 and TRBJ2-1, with 10 bases matching TRBD1. The CDR3 runs to 15 residues. With 6 bases clipped from V and 2 bases from J, the junction kept 3 bases outside the gene matches. Germline assignment: CDR1 KGHDR and CDR2 SFDVKD. The CDR3 is CATSQTGGAYNEQFF. CDR3 in DNA: TGTGCCACCAGTCAGACAGGGGGCGCCTACAATGAGCAGTTCTTC.

The chain employs TRBV5-4 and TRBJ2-5; 7 bases fit TRBD2. The CDR3 sequence is 14 residues long. The germline gives CDR1 SGHNT, CDR2 YYREEE (reference sequence). After removal of 9 bases from V and 2 bases from J, the junction contained 10 bases not matched to a gene. CDR3 coding DNA: TGTGCCACCCGTCCGACAGCGGGGCAAGAGACCCAGTACTTC. It encodes CATRPTAGQETQYF.

The chain recombines TRBV6-1 with TRBJ2-2; D uncertain. The CDR3 is 16 residues long. Trimming shortened V by 5 bases and J by 5 bases, and 18 bases separated the two germline ends. Germline assignment: CDR1 MNHNS and CDR2 SASEGT. The CDR3 loop is CASSLMASLVTGELFF. The DNA for the CDR3 is TGTGCCAGCAGTCTAATGGCAAGCTTAGTAACCGGGGAGCTGTTTTTT.

The table lists this clonotype with a few counts. This sequence joins TRBV30 and TRBJ2-1, with 8 bases that match TRBD2. The V gene end was trimmed by 4 bases and the J gene end by 9 bases; junction bases not matched to a gene: 11. CDR1 and CDR2 from the germline V gene are GTSNPN and SVGIG (reference sequence). The CDR3 is 14 residues long. Here the CDR3 DNA reads TGTGCCTGGACCCTACAACGGCTAGCGGGTGAGCAGTTCTTC. It translates to CAWTLQRLAGEQFF.